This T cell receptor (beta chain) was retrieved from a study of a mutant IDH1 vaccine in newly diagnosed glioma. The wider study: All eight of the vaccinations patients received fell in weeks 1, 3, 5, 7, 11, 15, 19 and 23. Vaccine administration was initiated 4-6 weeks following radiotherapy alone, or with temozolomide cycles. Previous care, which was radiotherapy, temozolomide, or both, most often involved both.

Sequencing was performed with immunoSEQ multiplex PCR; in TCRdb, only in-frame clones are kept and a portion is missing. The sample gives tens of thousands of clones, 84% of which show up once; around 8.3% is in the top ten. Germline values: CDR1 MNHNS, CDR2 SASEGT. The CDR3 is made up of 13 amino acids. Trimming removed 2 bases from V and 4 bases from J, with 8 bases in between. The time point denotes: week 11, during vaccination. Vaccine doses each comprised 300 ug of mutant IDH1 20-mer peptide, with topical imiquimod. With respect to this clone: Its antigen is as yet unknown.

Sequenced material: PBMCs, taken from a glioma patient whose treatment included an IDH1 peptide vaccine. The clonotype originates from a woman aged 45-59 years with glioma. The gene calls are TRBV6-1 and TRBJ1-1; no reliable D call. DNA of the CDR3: TGTGCCAGCAGTGAAAGTAGGTTCACTGAAGCTTTCTTT. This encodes CASSESRFTEAFF.